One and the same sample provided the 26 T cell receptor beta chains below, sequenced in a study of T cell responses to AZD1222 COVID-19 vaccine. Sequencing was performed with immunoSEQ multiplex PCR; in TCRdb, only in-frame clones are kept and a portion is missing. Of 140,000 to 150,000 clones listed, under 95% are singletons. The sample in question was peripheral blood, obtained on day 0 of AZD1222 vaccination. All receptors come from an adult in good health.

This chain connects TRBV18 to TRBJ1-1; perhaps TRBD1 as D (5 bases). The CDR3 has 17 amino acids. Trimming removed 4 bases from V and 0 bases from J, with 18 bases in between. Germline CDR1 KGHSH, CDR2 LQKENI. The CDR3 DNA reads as TGTGCCAGCTCACGGACTTTCCGGGGCGGGATGAACACTGAAGCTTTCTTT. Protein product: CASSRTFRGGMNTEAFF. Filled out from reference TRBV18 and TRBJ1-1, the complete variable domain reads NAGVMQNPRHLVRRRGQEARLRCSPMKGHSHVYWYRQLPEEGLKFMVYLQKENIIDESGMPKERFSAEFPKEGPSILRIQQVVRGDSAAYFCASSRTFRGGMNTEAFFGQGTRLTVV.

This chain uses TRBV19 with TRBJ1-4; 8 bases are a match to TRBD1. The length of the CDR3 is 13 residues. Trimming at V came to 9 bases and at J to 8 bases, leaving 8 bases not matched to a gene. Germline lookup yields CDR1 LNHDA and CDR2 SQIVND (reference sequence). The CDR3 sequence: CASSTGGREKLFF. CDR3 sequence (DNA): TGTGCCAGCTCTACAGGGGGTCGAGAAAAACTGTTTTTT.

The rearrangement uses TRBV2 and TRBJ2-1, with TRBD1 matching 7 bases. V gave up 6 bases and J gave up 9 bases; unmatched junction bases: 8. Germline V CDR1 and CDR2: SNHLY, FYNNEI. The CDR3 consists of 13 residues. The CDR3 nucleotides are TGTGCCAGCAGGACTCTAAGGGGGCCTGAGCAGTTCTTC. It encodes CASRTLRGPEQFF. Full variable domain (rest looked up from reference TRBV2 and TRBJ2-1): EPEVTQTPSHQVTQMGQEVILRCVPISNHLYFYWYRQILGQKVEFLVSFYNNEISEKSEIFDDQFSVERPDGSNFTLKIRSTKLEDSAMYFCASRTLRGPEQFFGPGTRLTVL.

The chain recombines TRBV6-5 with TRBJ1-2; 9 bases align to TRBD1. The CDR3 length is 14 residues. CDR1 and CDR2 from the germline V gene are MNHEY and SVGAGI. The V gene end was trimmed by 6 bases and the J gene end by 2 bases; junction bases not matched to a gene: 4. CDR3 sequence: CASRLGQGNYGYTF. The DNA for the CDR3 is TGTGCCAGCAGACTAGGACAGGGGAACTATGGCTACACCTTC.

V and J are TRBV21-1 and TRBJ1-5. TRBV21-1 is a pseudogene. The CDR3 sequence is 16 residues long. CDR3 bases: TGTGCCAGCAGCAAGTATAAGAGTAAGAGCAATCAGCCCCAGCATTTT. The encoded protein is CASSKYKSKSNQPQHF.

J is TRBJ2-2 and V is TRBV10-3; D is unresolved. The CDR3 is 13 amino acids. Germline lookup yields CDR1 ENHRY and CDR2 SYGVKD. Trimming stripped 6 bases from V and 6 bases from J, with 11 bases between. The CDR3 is CAIRKLEPGELFF. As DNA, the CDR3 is TGTGCCATCAGAAAGCTAGAGCCCGGGGAGCTGTTTTTT.

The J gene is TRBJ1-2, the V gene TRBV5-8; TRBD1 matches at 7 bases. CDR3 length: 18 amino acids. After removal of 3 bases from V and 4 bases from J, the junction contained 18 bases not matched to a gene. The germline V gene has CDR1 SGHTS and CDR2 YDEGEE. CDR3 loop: CASSSSQGVFTLSYGYTF. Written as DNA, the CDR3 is TGTGCCAGCAGCTCGAGTCAGGGGGTGTTCACCCTCTCCTATGGCTACACCTTC.

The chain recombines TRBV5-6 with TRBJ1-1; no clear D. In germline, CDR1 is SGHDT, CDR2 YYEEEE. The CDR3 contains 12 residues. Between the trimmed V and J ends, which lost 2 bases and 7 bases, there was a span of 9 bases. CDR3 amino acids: CASSFLTNEAFF. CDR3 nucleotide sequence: TGTGCCAGCAGCTTCCTCACTAATGAAGCTTTCTTT.

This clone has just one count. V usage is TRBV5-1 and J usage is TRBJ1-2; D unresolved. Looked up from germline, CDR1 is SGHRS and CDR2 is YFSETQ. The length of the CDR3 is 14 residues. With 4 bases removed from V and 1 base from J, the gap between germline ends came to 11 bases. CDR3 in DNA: TGCGCCAGCAGCCCAATGACGGATAACTATGGCTACACCTTC. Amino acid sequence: CASSPMTDNYGYTF.

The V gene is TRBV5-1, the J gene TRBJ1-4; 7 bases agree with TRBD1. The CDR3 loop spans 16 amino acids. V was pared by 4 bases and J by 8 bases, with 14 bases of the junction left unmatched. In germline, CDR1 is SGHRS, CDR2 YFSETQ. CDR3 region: CASSTRGGTDGEKLFF. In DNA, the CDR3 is TGCGCCAGCAGCACCCGAGGTGGGACAGACGGGGAAAAACTGTTTTTT.

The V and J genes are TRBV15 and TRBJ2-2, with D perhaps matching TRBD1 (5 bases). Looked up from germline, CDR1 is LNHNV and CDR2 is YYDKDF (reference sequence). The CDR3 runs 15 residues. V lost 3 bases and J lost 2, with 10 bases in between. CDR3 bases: TGTGCCACCAGCAGTAACAGGCCAAACACCGGGGAGCTGTTTTTT. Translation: CATSSNRPNTGELFF.

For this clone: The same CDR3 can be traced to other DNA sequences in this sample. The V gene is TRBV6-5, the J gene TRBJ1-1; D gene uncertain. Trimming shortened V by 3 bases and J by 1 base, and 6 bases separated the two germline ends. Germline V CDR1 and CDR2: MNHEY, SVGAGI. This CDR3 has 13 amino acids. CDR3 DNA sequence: TGTGCCAGCAGTTATGGGCAGAACACTGAAGCTTTCTTT. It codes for CASSYGQNTEAFF.

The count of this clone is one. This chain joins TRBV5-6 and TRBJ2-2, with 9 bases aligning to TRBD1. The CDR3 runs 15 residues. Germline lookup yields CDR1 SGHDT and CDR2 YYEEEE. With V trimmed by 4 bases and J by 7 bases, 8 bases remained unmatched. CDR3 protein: CASSRRDRVYGELFF. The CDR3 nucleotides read TGTGCCAGCAGCCGCCGGGACAGGGTTTACGGGGAGCTGTTTTTT.

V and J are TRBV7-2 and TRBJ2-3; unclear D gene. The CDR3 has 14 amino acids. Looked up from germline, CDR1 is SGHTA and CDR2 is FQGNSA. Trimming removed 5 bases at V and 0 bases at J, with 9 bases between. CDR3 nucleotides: TGTGCCAGCAGCCCGAGCCCGAGCACAGATACGCAGTATTTT. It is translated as CASSPSPSTDTQYF. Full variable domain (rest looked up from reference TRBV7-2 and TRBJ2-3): GAGVSQSPSNKVTEKGKDVELRCDPISGHTALYWYRQSLGQGLEFLIYFQGNSAPDKSGLPSDRFSAERTGGSVSTLTIQRTQQEDSAVYLCASSPSPSTDTQYFGPGTRLTVL.

The CDR3 DNA is TGTGCCATCAGTGACCCGGGACAGGGGGCCGGTACTGAAGCTTTCTTT. It yields the protein CAISDPGQGAGTEAFF. The chain combines TRBV10-3 with TRBJ1-1, with 12 bases that match TRBD1. Unmatched junction bases numbered 7, after V lost 3 bases and J lost 5 bases. CDR3 length equals 16 residues. The germline V gene encodes CDR1 ENHRY and CDR2 SYGVKD.

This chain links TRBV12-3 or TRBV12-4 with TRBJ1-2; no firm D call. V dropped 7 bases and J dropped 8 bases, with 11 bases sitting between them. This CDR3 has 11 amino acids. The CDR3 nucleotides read TGTGCCAGCATGGGCTCGGGGGGCTACACCTTC. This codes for CASMGSGGYTF.

The CDR3 sequence: CASTRLSGNEKLFF. CDR3 bases: TGTGCCAGCACTCGTCTTTCGGGGAATGAAAAACTGTTTTTT. The chain links TRBV2 to TRBJ1-4, with D uncertain. Trimming shortened V by 7 bases and J by 5 bases, and 14 bases separated the two germline ends. Germline assignment: CDR1 SNHLY and CDR2 FYNNEI. The CDR3 sequence is 14 residues long.

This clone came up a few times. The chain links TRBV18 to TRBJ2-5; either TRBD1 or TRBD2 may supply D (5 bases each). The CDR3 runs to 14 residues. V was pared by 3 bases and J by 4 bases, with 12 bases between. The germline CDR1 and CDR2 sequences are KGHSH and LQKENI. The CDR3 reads CASSPRDLGETQYF. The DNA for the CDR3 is TGTGCCAGCTCACCCCGGGACCTCGGAGAGACCCAGTACTTC.

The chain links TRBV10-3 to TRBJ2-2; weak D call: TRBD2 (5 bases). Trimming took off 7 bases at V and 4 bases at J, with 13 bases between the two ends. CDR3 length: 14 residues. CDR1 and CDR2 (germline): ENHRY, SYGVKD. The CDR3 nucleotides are TGTGCCATCACCCAACTAGATTCCACCGGGGAGCTGTTTTTT. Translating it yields CAITQLDSTGELFF.

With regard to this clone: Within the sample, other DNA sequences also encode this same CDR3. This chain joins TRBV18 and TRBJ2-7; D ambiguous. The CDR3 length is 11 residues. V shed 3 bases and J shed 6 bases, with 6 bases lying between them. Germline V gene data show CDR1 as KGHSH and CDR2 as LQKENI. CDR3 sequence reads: CASSPGREQYF. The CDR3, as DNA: TGTGCCAGCTCACCGGGCCGCGAGCAGTACTTC. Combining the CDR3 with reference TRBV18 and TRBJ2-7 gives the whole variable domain NAGVMQNPRHLVRRRGQEARLRCSPMKGHSHVYWYRQLPEEGLKFMVYLQKENIIDESGMPKERFSAEFPKEGPSILRIQQVVRGDSAAYFCASSPGREQYFGPGTRLTVT.

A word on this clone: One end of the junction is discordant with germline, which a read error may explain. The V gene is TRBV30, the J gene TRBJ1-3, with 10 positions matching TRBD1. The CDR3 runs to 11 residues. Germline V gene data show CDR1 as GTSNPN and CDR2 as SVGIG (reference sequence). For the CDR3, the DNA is TGCGGACAGGGGGCTGGAAACACCATATATTTT. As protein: CGQGAGNTIYF.

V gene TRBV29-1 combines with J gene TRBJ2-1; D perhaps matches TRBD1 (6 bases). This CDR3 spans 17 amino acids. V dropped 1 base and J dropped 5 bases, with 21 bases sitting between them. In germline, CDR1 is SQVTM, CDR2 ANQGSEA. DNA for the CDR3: TGCAGCGTTGAAGGGTACATTCAGGGGAGCGGTAACAATGAGCAGTTCTTC. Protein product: CSVEGYIQGSGNNEQFF.

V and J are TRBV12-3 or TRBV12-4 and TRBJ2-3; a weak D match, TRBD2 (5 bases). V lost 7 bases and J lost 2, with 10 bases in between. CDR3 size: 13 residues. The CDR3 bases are TGTGCCAGCATTAGCGAGCACACAGATACGCAGTATTTT. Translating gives CASISEHTDTQYF.

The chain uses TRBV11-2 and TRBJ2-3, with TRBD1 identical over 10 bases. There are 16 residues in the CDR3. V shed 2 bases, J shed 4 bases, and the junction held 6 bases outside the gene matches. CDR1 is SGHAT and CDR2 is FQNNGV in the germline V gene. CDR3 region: CASSLSPGTGADTQYF. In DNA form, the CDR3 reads TGTGCCAGCAGCTTAAGTCCTGGGACAGGGGCAGATACGCAGTATTTT.

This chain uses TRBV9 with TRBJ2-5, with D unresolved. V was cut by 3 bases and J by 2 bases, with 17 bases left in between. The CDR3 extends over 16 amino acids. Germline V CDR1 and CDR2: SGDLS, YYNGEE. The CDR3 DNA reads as TGTGCCAGCAGCGGGGGTATTTGGGCCATTCAAGAGACCCAGTACTTC. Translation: CASSGGIWAIQETQYF. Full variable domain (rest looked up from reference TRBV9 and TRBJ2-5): DSGVTQTPKHLITATGQRVTLRCSPRSGDLSVYWYQQSLDQGLQFLIQYYNGEERAKGNILERFSAQQFPDLHSELNLSSLELGDSALYFCASSGGIWAIQETQYFGPGTRLLVL.

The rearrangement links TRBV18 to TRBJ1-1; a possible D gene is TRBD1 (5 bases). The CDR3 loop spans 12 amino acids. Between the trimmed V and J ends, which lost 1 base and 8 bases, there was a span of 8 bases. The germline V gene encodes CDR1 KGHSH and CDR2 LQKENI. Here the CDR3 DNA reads TGTGCCAGCTCACCACAGCGGGGGGAAGCTTTCTTT. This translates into CASSPQRGEAFF.